A selection of T cell receptor beta chains follows, all from one sample in a study of CD4+ T cells in melanoma. Assay: immunoSEQ multiplex PCR; the TCRdb copy retains only in-frame clones and omits some. The sample gives fewer than 55,000 clones, roughly nine tenths of which show up once; around 11% is in the top ten. Sample: peripheral blood. These receptors came from a human donor with melanoma. The CDR3 runs from the conserved cysteine through the conserved F or W. Where a row states a size, it is once, few, many or the class of an expanded clone; other rows omit it.

. TRBV16 CASSQTGTSNQPQHF
. TRBV30 CAWDDLAGGRVIDTQYF
. TRBV19 CATTKGQVNTEAFF
. TRBV6-5 CASISKAFSNQPQHF
. TRBV6-6 CASSYPLGQGPQPQHF
. TRBV5-1 CASSYLTDTEAFF
. TRBV5-1 CASSLQDGNNSPLHF
. TRBV13 CASSHSNSYSPLHF
. TRBV9 CASGPDTWNEKLFF
. TRBV19 CASSIDNQGTYEQYF
. TRBV2 CASSESPDSSGANVLTF
. TRBV7-2 CASSPQGAAYNEQFF
few TRBV28 CASSFRLYTDTQYF
. TRBV7-3 CASSRTGMNTEAFF
. TRBV7-6 CASSSRQSSGNTIYF
. TRBV5-4 CASSFGGAPDNEQFF
. TRBV15 CATRSLTFSYNSPLHF
. TRBV10-2 CASGGDPSYEQYF
. TRBV7-2 CASSLLQRGWRDTQYF
. TRBV7-2 CASSPRDKNSPLHF
. TRBV11-3 CASSEGGVNTEAFF
. TRBV6-6 CASSSRGQGNSNEQYF
. TRBV7-9 CASSRSQGNGYTF
. TRBV11-2 CASSQVSPQLSGNTIYF
once TRBV2 CASSPSLTLTGSSYEQYF
. TRBV5-1 CASSGTGGWETQYF
. TRBV29-1 CSALGQASNYGYTF
. TRBV30 CAWSESGAGGETQYF
few TRBV9 CASSVAYRGASGELFF
. TRBV11-2 CASSTLKAGLDSPLHF
. TRBV7-9 CASSGRTSVEQFF
. TRBV27 CASRSGSLGNEQFF
. TRBV9 CASSVASREDTQYF
. TRBV7-9 CASSPEGQIYEQYF
. TRBV5-5 CASSPLAGTYQETQYF
once TRBV10-2 CASRGSYNEQFF
. TRBV7-6 CASSLGGTTEAFF